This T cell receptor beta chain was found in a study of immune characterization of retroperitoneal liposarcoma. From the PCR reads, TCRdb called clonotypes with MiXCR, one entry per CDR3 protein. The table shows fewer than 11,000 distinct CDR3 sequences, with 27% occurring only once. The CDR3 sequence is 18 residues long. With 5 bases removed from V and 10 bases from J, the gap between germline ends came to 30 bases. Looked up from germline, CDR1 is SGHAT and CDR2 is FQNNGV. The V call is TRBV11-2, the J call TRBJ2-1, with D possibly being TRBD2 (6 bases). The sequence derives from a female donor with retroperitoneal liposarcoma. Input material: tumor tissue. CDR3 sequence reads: CASSKMRAGTSSSYEQFF. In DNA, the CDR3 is TGTGCCAGCAGCAAAATGAGAGCCGGGACTTCGAGCTCCTACGAGCAGTTCTTC. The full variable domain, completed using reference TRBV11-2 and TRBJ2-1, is EAGVAQSPRYKIIEKRQSVAFWCNPISGHATLYWYQQILGQGPKLLIQFQNNGVVDDSQLPKDRFSAERLKGVDSTLKIQPAKLEDSAVYLCASSKMRAGTSSSYEQFFGPGTRLTVL.